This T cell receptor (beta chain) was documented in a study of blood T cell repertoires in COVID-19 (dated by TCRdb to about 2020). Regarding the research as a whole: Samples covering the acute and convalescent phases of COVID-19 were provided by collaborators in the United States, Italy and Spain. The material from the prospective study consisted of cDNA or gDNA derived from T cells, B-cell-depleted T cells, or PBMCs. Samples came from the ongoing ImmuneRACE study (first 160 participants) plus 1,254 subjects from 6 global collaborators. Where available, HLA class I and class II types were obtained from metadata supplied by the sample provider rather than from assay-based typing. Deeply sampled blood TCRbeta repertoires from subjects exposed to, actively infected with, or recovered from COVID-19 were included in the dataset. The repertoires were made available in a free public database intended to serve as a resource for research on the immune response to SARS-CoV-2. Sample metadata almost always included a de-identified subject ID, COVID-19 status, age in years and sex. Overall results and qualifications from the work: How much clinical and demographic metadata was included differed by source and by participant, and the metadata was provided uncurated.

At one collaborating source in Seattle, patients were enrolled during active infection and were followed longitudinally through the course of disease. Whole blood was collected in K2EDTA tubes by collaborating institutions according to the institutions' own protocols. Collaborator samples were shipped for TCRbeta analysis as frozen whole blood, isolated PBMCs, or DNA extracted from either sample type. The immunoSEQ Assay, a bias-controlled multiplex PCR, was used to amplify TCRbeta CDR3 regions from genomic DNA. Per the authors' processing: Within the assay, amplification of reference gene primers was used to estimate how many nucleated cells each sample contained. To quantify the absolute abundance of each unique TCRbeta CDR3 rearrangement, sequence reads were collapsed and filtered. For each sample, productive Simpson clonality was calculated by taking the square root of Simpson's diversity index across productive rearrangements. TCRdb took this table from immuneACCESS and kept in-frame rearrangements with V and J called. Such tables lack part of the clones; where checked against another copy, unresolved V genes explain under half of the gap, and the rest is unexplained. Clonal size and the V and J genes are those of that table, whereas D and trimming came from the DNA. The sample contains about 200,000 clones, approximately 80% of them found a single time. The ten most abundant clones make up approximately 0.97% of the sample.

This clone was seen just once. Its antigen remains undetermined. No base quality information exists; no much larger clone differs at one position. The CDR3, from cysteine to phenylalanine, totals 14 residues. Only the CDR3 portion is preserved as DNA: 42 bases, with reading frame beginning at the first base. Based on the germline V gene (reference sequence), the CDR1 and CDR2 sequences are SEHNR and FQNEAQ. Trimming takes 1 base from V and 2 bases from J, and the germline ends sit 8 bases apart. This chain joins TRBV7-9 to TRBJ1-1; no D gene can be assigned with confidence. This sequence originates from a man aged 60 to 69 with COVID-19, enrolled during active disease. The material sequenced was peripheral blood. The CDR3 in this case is CASSLVFVNTEAFF. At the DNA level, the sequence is TGTGCCAGCAGCTTAGTTTTCGTAAACACTGAAGCTTTCTTT. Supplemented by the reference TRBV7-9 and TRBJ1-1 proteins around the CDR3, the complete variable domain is DTGVSQNPRHKITKRGQNVTFRCDPISEHNRLYWYRQTLGQGPEFLTYFQNEAQLEKSRLLSDRFSAERPKGSFSTLEIQRTEQGDSAMYLCASSLVFVNTEAFFGQGTRLTVV.